This T cell receptor (beta chain) derives from a study of PD-1 blockade in classical Hodgkin lymphoma. To note about this clone: Its specificity is not known.

All trial patients relapsed after autologous stem cell transplantation. Trimming took 7 bases from V and 7 from J, leaving 13 bases between them. In germline, CDR1 is SQVTM, CDR2 ANQGSEA. The CDR3 length is 11 residues. Assay: immunoSEQ multiplex PCR; the TCRdb copy retains only in-frame clones and omits some. The sample has about 58,000 clones, roughly 90% seen once. General observations from the study: Although disease activity or prior therapy may be involved, causes of the repertoire differences remain undefined. Patients with an early start, nivolumab under 1 year after ASCT, were excluded. Lower baseline TCR diversity marked trial partial responders and progressors. It was reported that newly diagnosed patients had less baseline TCR diversity than healthy donors.

The TCR sequence derives from a human donor with classical Hodgkin lymphoma. The starting material was peripheral blood mononuclear cells (PBMCs), obtained before the second cycle of nivolumab. The V and J genes are TRBV29-1 and TRBJ1-2; TRBD1 is a possible D gene (6 bases). The chain's CDR3 is CSGQGRGGYTF. In DNA, the CDR3 is TGCAGCGGGCAGGGGCGGGGTGGCTACACCTTC. Using reference TRBV29-1 and TRBJ1-2 for the parts outside the CDR3, the full variable domain is SAVISQKPSRDICQRGTSLTIQCQVDSQVTMMFWYRQQPGQSLTLIATANQGSEATYESGFVIDKFPISRPNLTFSTLTVSNMSPEDSSIYLCSGQGRGGYTFGSGTRLTVV.